Listed below are T cell receptor beta chains from one sample, sequenced in a study of CD8 T cells in ankylosing spondylitis. Via MiXCR, TCRdb re-called the 5' RACE reads, giving one row per CDR3 protein. The sample has roughly 470,000 distinct CDR3 sequences, roughly 27% seen once; the top ten hold under 0.9%. The material sequenced was blood, either unsorted or a sorted T cell fraction (not recorded which). The receptors derive from a male donor with ankylosing spondylitis. Both conserved end residues are part of each CDR3. D genes are given only for firm matches. Expanded clones are given a class, and other clones once, few, many or no size at all.

J gene | clone size | V gene | D gene | CDR3 DNA | CDR3 protein
TRBJ2-3 | NA | TRBV7-2 | NA | TGTGCCAGCAGTTGGACAACAGATACGCAGTATTTT | CASSWTTDTQYF
TRBJ2-3 | NA | TRBV20-1 | TRBD2 | TGCAGTGCTCGACGGGGGACTAGCGGGACCACAGATACGCAGTATTTT | CSARRGTSGTTDTQYF
TRBJ2-7 | NA | TRBV20-1 | NA | TGCAGTGCCGTCCCCGGGACGTCTTGGGAGCAGTACTTC | CSAVPGTSWEQYF
TRBJ1-1 | NA | TRBV6-1 | NA | TGTGCCAGCAGTGGGGCGAAGAACACTGAAGCTTTCTTT | CASSGAKNTEAFF
TRBJ2-1 | NA | TRBV7-2 | NA | TGTGCCAGCAGCTCACCCTTCGAGCGGAGCTCCTACAATGAGCAGTTCTTC | CASSSPFERSSYNEQFF
TRBJ2-1 | NA | TRBV12-3/TRBV12-4 | NA | TGTGCCAGCAGTTTTTCGGTCGGGGTTGAGCAGTTCTTC | CASSFSVGVEQFF
TRBJ1-5 | once | TRBV20-1 | TRBD1 | TGCAGTGCTAGACCAAACAGGGGAGGTCAGCCCCAGCATTTT | CSARPNRGGQPQHF
TRBJ2-2 | few | TRBV12-3/TRBV12-4 | TRBD1 | TGTGCCAGCAGTCCCGACAGGGCGAACGGGGAGCTGTTTTTT | CASSPDRANGELFF
TRBJ1-2 | NA | TRBV6-1 | NA | TGTGCCAGCAGCTTCCGGGACGGAACCTTTAACTATGGCTACACCTTC | CASSFRDGTFNYGYTF
TRBJ2-3 | many | TRBV24-1 | NA | TGTGCCACCAGTGATACGGTCGGTTCTCAAGGCACGCAGTATTTT | CATSDTVGSQGTQYF
TRBJ2-1 | NA | TRBV5-1 | NA | TGCGCCAGCAGCCAGCGGCTTACGGATGAGCAGTTCTTC | CASSQRLTDEQFF
TRBJ2-2 | NA | TRBV24-1 | NA | TGTGCCACCAGTGATATAGGGGCCGGGGAGCTGTTTTTT | CATSDIGAGELFF
TRBJ2-1 | NA | TRBV10-3 | TRBD2 | TGTGCCATCAGTGAGTCCCGGACTAGCGGGAGTGGTGAGCAGTTCTTC | CAISESRTSGSGEQFF
TRBJ2-2 | NA | TRBV11-2 | NA | TGTGCCAGCAGCCCAGACGGCTTCACCGGGGAGCTGTTTTTT | CASSPDGFTGELFF
TRBJ1-1 | many | TRBV5-1 | NA | TGCGCCAGCAGCTTGGGTGGGGGAGCCACTGAAGCTTTCTTT | CASSLGGGATEAFF
TRBJ2-1 | NA | TRBV7-2 | NA | TGTGCCAGCAGCTCCCTCATCCTCGGGGTCAGTGAGCAGTTCTTC | CASSSLILGVSEQFF
TRBJ2-5 | NA | TRBV20-1 | NA | TGCAGTGCTCCCGACAGCGGAGAGACCCAGTACTTC | CSAPDSGETQYF
TRBJ2-1 | NA | TRBV2 | TRBD1 | TGTGCCAGCAGTTCTGACAGGGGGCGCGGTAATGAGCAGTTCTTC | CASSSDRGRGNEQFF
TRBJ1-1 | NA | TRBV7-8 | NA | TGTGCCAGCGGTAAACAGGGCGATCACACTGAAGCTTTCTTT | CASGKQGDHTEAFF
TRBJ2-1 | NA | TRBV2 | TRBD2 | TGTGCCAGCAGTCCTCCGGGACTAGCGGGAGGGTACAATGAGCAGTTCTTC | CASSPPGLAGGYNEQFF
TRBJ2-3 | NA | TRBV20-1 | TRBD2 | TGCAGTGCCCGGTCGGCTAGCGGACGCACAGATACGCAGTATTTT | CSARSASGRTDTQYF
TRBJ1-5 | NA | TRBV2 | TRBD1 | TGTGCCAGCAGTCCAATCCCTCGGGGGGGGACAGAAAATCAGCCCCAGCATTTT | CASSPIPRGGTENQPQHF
TRBJ2-1 | many | TRBV10-3 | NA | TGTGCCATCGGGCGGGTCAATGAGCAGTTCTTC | CAIGRVNEQFF
TRBJ1-6 | few | TRBV6-5 | TRBD1 | TGTGCCAGCAGTTCTCAGACAGGGGTTCGCTCACCCCTCCACTTT | CASSSQTGVRSPLHF
TRBJ2-2 | few | TRBV7-7 | NA | TGTGCCAGCAGCCCTCATCAAACCGGGGAGCTGTTTTTT | CASSPHQTGELFF
TRBJ1-4 | few | TRBV12-3/TRBV12-4 | NA | TGTGCCAGCACCTGGGACGGGGGGCGTAATGAAAAACTGTTTTTT | CASTWDGGRNEKLFF
TRBJ2-1 | NA | TRBV5-1 | TRBD1 | TGCGCCAGCAGCGGGGCCCCACAGTCAGGGGGCGAGCAGTTCTTC | CASSGAPQSGGEQFF
TRBJ1-1 | few | TRBV20-1 | NA | TGCAGTGCTAGTGGGGGGGCAATAACTGAAGCTTTCTTT | CSASGGAITEAFF
TRBJ1-4 | NA | TRBV2 | NA | TGTGCCAGTAACCTCAGGGCGGGGAATGAAAAACTGTTTTTT | CASNLRAGNEKLFF
TRBJ1-2 | once | TRBV5-1 | NA | TGCGCCAGCAGCTTCGGCCAGGCGTACGGCTACACCTTC | CASSFGQAYGYTF
TRBJ2-3 | few | TRBV15 | NA | TGTGCCACCAGCAGAGATCCCCTAGTTTCAGATACGCAGTATTTT | CATSRDPLVSDTQYF
TRBJ2-2 | NA | TRBV15 | NA | TGTGCCACCAGCAGAGATTGGGACACCGGGGAGCTGTTTTTT | CATSRDWDTGELFF
TRBJ1-5 | NA | TRBV20-1 | NA | TGCAGTGCAGCGGACAGCACACCGTATAGCAATCAGCCCCAGCATTTT | CSAADSTPYSNQPQHF
TRBJ1-2 | NA | TRBV20-1 | NA | TGCAGTGCTAGAGTGACGGGTAACTATGGCTACACCTTC | CSARVTGNYGYTF
TRBJ1-5 | NA | TRBV6-1 | NA | TGTGCCAGCACCACGGGGGGGAGCAATCAGCCCCAGCATTTT | CASTTGGSNQPQHF
TRBJ1-1 | NA | TRBV5-1 | TRBD1 | TGCGCCAGCAGCTGGGGACAGGCTGGGGACACTGAAGCTTTCTTT | CASSWGQAGDTEAFF